This TCR beta chain was captured in a study of OX40 agonist ivuxolimab in advanced cancers. Overall study: The patients received ivuxolimab by intravenous route every 2 weeks at 0.01 to 10 mg/kg. Two patients with cutaneous melanoma and one with hepatocellular carcinoma, three in total, showed partial responses. Study-level findings and limits: Partial responders at 0.1-3.0 mg/kg had among the lowest clonal expansion.

TCRdb keeps only in-frame clones here, not all; method: immunoSEQ multiplex PCR. This sample has about 54,000 clones, with 91% found just once. Notes on this clone: Its antigen is still unknown.

V was shortened by 2 bases and J by 2 bases, with 7 bases between the two germline ends. From germline, CDR1 is SGHTA and CDR2 FQGNSA. The CDR3 spans 13 residues. The chain uses TRBV7-2 and TRBJ2-7; no firm D call. The sequence came from an adult with an advanced solid tumor such as melanoma, head and neck, liver or kidney cancer. The source was CD4+ or CD8+ T cells sorted from blood, collected in a trial of the OX40 agonist ivuxolimab. CDR3 protein: CASSLTHPYEQYF. CDR3 DNA sequence: TGTGCCAGCAGCTTAACCCACCCCTACGAGCAGTACTTC.